These 30 T cell receptor beta chains came from one sample sequenced in a study of cytotoxic CD8 clonotypes in ibrutinib-treated CLL. Profiled with immunoSEQ multiplex PCR; TCRdb holds only in-frame clones, not every one. The sample lists 40,000 to 50,000 clones; about 57% were seen once. Sample: PBMCs, taken after 24 months of ibrutinib treatment. The receptors originated from a human donor with chronic lymphocytic leukemia.

The J gene is TRBJ1-5, the V gene TRBV10-1; possibly TRBD1 for D (5 bases). CDR3 size: 13 residues. The V end was cut by 6 bases, the J end by 4 bases, with 10 bases between. Looked up from germline, CDR1 is WNHNN and CDR2 is SYGVQD (reference sequence). DNA of the CDR3: TGCGCCAGCAGCCCGGCAGGGAATCAGCCCCAGCATTTT. Translated: CASSPAGNQPQHF.

The chain has TRBV6-1 and TRBJ2-1; 7 bases map to TRBD2. V lost 2 bases to trimming and J lost 2 bases; unmatched junction nucleotides: 6. CDR1 is MNHNS and CDR2 is SASEGT in the germline V gene. The CDR3 sequence is 16 residues long. CDR3: CASSERSSGAYNEQFF. CDR3 nucleotides: TGTGCCAGCAGTGAAAGGTCTAGCGGCGCCTACAATGAGCAGTTCTTC.

The rearrangement links TRBV2 to TRBJ2-7, with D possibly being TRBD2 (5 bases). The germline gives CDR1 SNHLY, CDR2 FYNNEI. V lost 0 bases to trimming and J lost 4 bases, with 10 bases between them. There are 14 residues in the CDR3. The CDR3 sequence: CASSEAAGGYEQYF. The CDR3 region has the DNA TGTGCCAGCAGTGAAGCCGCCGGCGGGTACGAGCAGTACTTC.

A remark on this clone: One end of the junction is discordant with germline, which a read error may explain. This chain uses TRBV7-9 with TRBJ2-7; TRBD2 is a possible D gene (5 bases). CDR1 and CDR2 (germline): SEHNR, FQNEAQ (reference sequence). The CDR3 totals 15 residues. The CDR3 bases are TGTGCCAGCAGCTTAATGTTGTCGGACTCCAACGAGCAGTACTTC. Translated, it gives CASSLMLSDSNEQYF.

The chain employs TRBV7-9 and TRBJ2-6; 9 bases map to TRBD1. The CDR3 contains 16 residues. Unmatched junction bases numbered 1, after V lost 1 base and J lost 3 bases. Germline lookup yields CDR1 SEHNR and CDR2 FQNEAQ (reference sequence). CDR3 sequence (DNA): TGTGCCAGCAGCTTAGGGGGACAGGGTGGGGCCAACGTCCTGACTTTC. Its protein product is CASSLGGQGGANVLTF. The variable domain in full, completed from reference TRBV7-9 and TRBJ2-6, reads DTGVSQNPRHKITKRGQNVTFRCDPISEHNRLYWYRQTLGQGPEFLTYFQNEAQLEKSRLLSDRFSAERPKGSFSTLEIQRTEQGDSAMYLCASSLGGQGGANVLTFGAGSRLTVL.

This sequence joins TRBV10-2 and TRBJ2-7, with 13 nucleotides matching TRBD2. The CDR3 is made up of 15 amino acids. The ends lost 4 bases at V and 7 bases at J; junction bases unmatched: 7. Germline V gene sequence: CDR1 WSHSY, CDR2 SAAADI. DNA for the CDR3: TGCGCCAGCAGTGGACTAGCGGGGGGAAGCCGGGAGCAGTACTTC. This sequence encodes CASSGLAGGSREQYF.

The chain combines TRBV5-1 with TRBJ2-3; 10 bases line up with TRBD2. V was pared by 1 base and J by 3 bases, with 14 bases of the junction left unmatched. This CDR3 has 19 residues. CDR1 SGHRS and CDR2 YFSETQ come from the germline V gene. The CDR3 nucleotides are TGCGCCAGCAGCTTGTGGGGAACCGGGACTAGCGTTATTACAGATACGCAGTATTTT. Amino acids: CASSLWGTGTSVITDTQYF. The variable domain in full, with the rest retrieved from reference TRBV5-1 and TRBJ2-3, is KAGVTQTPRYLIKTRGQQVTLSCSPISGHRSVSWYQQTPGQGLQFLFEYFSETQRNKGNFPGRFSGRQFSNSRSEMNVSTLELGDSALYLCASSLWGTGTSVITDTQYFGPGTRLTVL.

This clone was counted between two and nine times. The chain is built from TRBV7-7 and TRBJ2-1; 7 nucleotides agree with TRBD1. The CDR3 runs 13 residues. Germline values: CDR1 SSHAT, CDR2 FNYEAQ (reference sequence). V gave up 2 bases and J gave up 12 bases; unmatched junction bases: 7. CDR3 sequence reads: CASSLQGGDGQFF. The DNA of the CDR3 is TGTGCCAGCAGCTTACAAGGGGGCGACGGGCAGTTCTTC.

This chain uses TRBV6-1 with TRBJ1-2, with D possibly matching TRBD1 (5 bases). The CDR3 is made up of 12 amino acids. Germline V lookup: CDR1 MNHNS, CDR2 SASEGT. V was cut by 3 bases and J by 5 bases, with 7 bases left in between. The CDR3 DNA sequence: TGTGCCAGCAGTGACGGGGGGTATGGCTACACCTTC. It encodes CASSDGGYGYTF.

The chain uses TRBV2 and TRBJ2-1; TRBD2 matches 7 bases. The CDR3 is 15 amino acids. Germline V gene data show CDR1 as SNHLY and CDR2 as FYNNEI. V was clipped by 3 bases and J by 5 bases; unmatched bases: 7. CDR3 bases: TGTGCCAGCAGTGATCGGGGGGTGGGAAACAATGAGCAGTTCTTC. Protein product: CASSDRGVGNNEQFF.

This clone turned up a few times. CDR3 region: CASSPETDRAGPWGYTF. The CDR3 nucleotides are TGTGCCAGCAGCCCAGAGACGGACAGGGCAGGCCCGTGGGGCTACACCTTC. The genes are TRBV9 and TRBJ1-2; 8 bases align to TRBD1. Germline V CDR1 and CDR2: SGDLS, YYNGEE. Germline trimming cut 4 bases from V and 8 bases from J; bases unmatched to any gene: 19. The CDR3 loop spans 17 amino acids.

This clone was picked up a small number of times. The chain is built from TRBV9 and TRBJ1-6; D is possibly TRBD1 (6 bases). V gave up 0 bases and J gave up 7 bases, with 17 bases separating them. CDR3 length equals 17 residues. From germline, CDR1 is SGDLS and CDR2 YYNGEE. As DNA, the CDR3 is TGTGCCAGCAGCGTAGCTTCTCGGACAGTGAAAAATTCACCCCTCCACTTT. Amino acids: CASSVASRTVKNSPLHF.

This clone occurred many times. This sequence joins TRBV2 and TRBJ1-5; the D is unclear. V was trimmed by 7 bases and J by 2 bases, leaving 15 bases between them. Germline CDR1 SNHLY, CDR2 FYNNEI. There are 15 residues in the CDR3. The CDR3 reads CASNAVGDGNQPQHF. In DNA form, the CDR3 reads TGTGCCAGCAACGCCGTTGGCGATGGCAATCAGCCCCAGCATTTT. The full variable domain, in which reference TRBV2 and TRBJ1-5 provide the parts outside the CDR3, is EPEVTQTPSHQVTQMGQEVILRCVPISNHLYFYWYRQILGQKVEFLVSFYNNEISEKSEIFDDQFSVERPDGSNFTLKIRSTKLEDSAMYFCASNAVGDGNQPQHFGDGTRLSIL.

V and J are TRBV4-1 and TRBJ1-1, with D maybe TRBD1 (6 bases). The CDR3 has 13 amino acids. V dropped 8 bases and J dropped 5 bases, with 15 bases sitting between them. Per the germline V gene, CDR1 is MGHRA and CDR2 is YSYEKL. For the CDR3, the DNA is TGCGCCAGCGGGGGCAGCGGAGGAACTGAAGCTTTCTTT. It encodes CASGGSGGTEAFF.

This rearrangement joins TRBV11-2 to TRBJ2-3; D possibly uses TRBD1 or TRBD2 (5 bases each). The V gene's germline CDR1 is SGHAT and CDR2 FQNNGV. V gave up 6 bases and J gave up 2 bases, with 9 bases separating them. The CDR3 is 13 amino acids. CDR3 sequence (DNA): TGTGCCAGCAGATGGGACCCCACAGATACGCAGTATTTT. Protein sequence: CASRWDPTDTQYF. The full variable domain, rest sourced from reference TRBV11-2 and TRBJ2-3, is EAGVAQSPRYKIIEKRQSVAFWCNPISGHATLYWYQQILGQGPKLLIQFQNNGVVDDSQLPKDRFSAERLKGVDSTLKIQPAKLEDSAVYLCASRWDPTDTQYFGPGTRLTVL.

The V and J genes are TRBV11-2 and TRBJ1-2; D is undetermined. This CDR3 is 13 amino acids long. V lost 1 base, J lost 2 bases, and 5 bases lay in between. CDR1 and CDR2 from the germline V gene are SGHAT and FQNNGV. The CDR3 protein is CASSLGVNYGYTF. As DNA, the CDR3 is TGTGCCAGCAGCTTAGGGGTAAACTATGGCTACACCTTC.

This clone came up a few times. The chain has TRBV5-8 and TRBJ2-1; no firm D call. CDR3 length equals 9 residues. Germline loops: CDR1 SGHTS, CDR2 YDEGEE. V was pared by 8 bases and J by 7 bases, with 4 bases between. The CDR3 is CARGNEQFF. The CDR3 DNA sequence: TGTGCCAGGGGTAATGAGCAGTTCTTC.

This rearrangement joins TRBV27 to TRBJ2-3; D unresolved. From germline, CDR1 is MNHEY and CDR2 SMNVEV (reference sequence). Deletions cut 1 base from V and 2 bases from J, with 16 bases between. The CDR3 length is 17 residues. In DNA form, the CDR3 reads TGTGCCAGCAGTTTATATCCCCTGAAGGAAACCACAGATACGCAGTATTTT. This gives the protein CASSLYPLKETTDTQYF.

The chain recombines TRBV6-1 with TRBJ1-2; D is undetermined. The CDR3 is made up of 15 amino acids. V was cut by 1 base and J by 8 bases, with 17 bases left in between. Looked up from germline, CDR1 is MNHNS and CDR2 is SASEGT. The CDR3 region has the DNA TGTGCCAGCAGTGAAGTAAAGGTCCGGAGCGAGGGCTACACCTTC. The encoded protein is CASSEVKVRSEGYTF.

This clone was seen a few times. The J gene is TRBJ1-6, the V gene TRBV7-9, with D perhaps matching TRBD1 (5 bases). Trimming took off 5 bases at V and 9 bases at J, with 14 bases between the two ends. Germline loops: CDR1 SEHNR, CDR2 FQNEAQ (reference sequence). The CDR3 totals 14 residues. The CDR3, as DNA: TGTGCCAGCAGCGTCCGGGACGGGGTTTCACCCCTCCACTTT. As protein: CASSVRDGVSPLHF. The full variable domain, in which reference TRBV7-9 and TRBJ1-6 provide the parts outside the CDR3, is DTGVSQNPRHKITKRGQNVTFRCDPISEHNRLYWYRQTLGQGPEFLTYFQNEAQLEKSRLLSDRFSAERPKGSFSTLEIQRTEQGDSAMYLCASSVRDGVSPLHFGNGTRLTVT.

The gene calls are TRBV19 and TRBJ2-5; perhaps D is TRBD1 or TRBD2 (7 bases each). This CDR3 comprises 13 residues. From germline, CDR1 is LNHDA and CDR2 SQIVND (reference sequence). The V and J ends lost 5 bases and 4 bases respectively, with 11 bases between them. CDR3 DNA sequence: TGTGCCAGTAGTGGCAGGGGGGGAGAGACCCAGTACTTC. Translating it yields CASSGRGGETQYF. Full variable domain (missing parts from reference TRBV19 and TRBJ2-5): DGGITQSPKYLFRKEGQNVTLSCEQNLNHDAMYWYRQDPGQGLRLIYYSQIVNDFQKGDIAEGYSVSREKKESFPLTVTSAQKNPTAFYLCASSGRGGETQYFGPGTRLLVL.

The rearrangement joins TRBV7-2 to TRBJ1-4; 7 bases map to TRBD1. After removal of 2 bases from V and 7 bases from J, the junction contained 4 bases not matched to a gene. From germline, CDR1 is SGHTA and CDR2 FQGNSA. CDR3 length: 14 amino acids. The CDR3 bases are TGTGCCAGCAGCTTATCAGGGGGTGGTGAAAAACTGTTTTTT. Its protein product is CASSLSGGGEKLFF.

This clone was picked up many times. This sequence joins TRBV4-2 and TRBJ2-1, with D maybe TRBD1 (5 bases). The CDR3 covers 13 residues. Between the trimmed V and J ends, which lost 0 bases and 10 bases, there was a span of 10 bases. Germline V gene sequence: CDR1 LGHNA, CDR2 YNFKEQ. The CDR3 loop is CASSQEGAREQFF. The CDR3 nucleotides are TGTGCCAGCAGCCAAGAAGGGGCGCGGGAGCAGTTCTTC.

This chain uses TRBV7-8 with TRBJ1-6, with unresolved D. Germline V gives CDR1 SGHVS, CDR2 FQNEAQ. The V end was cut by 5 bases, the J end by 14 bases, with 16 bases between. CDR3 length: 13 amino acids. The CDR3: CASSALPERALHF. The DNA of the CDR3 is TGTGCCAGCAGCGCCCTTCCCGAACGGGCCCTCCACTTT.

This clone was counted only a few times. The chain carries TRBV5-6 and TRBJ2-7; 7 bases line up with TRBD1. The CDR3 length is 14 residues. With V trimmed by 4 bases and J by 6 bases, 10 bases remained unmatched. Germline V gene lookup returns CDR1 SGHDT and CDR2 YYEEEE. The CDR3 loop reads CASSLPGQKLEQYF. The CDR3 nucleotides are TGTGCCAGCAGCCTACCGGGACAGAAACTCGAGCAGTACTTC. Full variable domain (remainder filled in from reference TRBV5-6 and TRBJ2-7): DAGVTQSPTHLIKTRGQQVTLRCSPKSGHDTVSWYQQALGQGPQFIFQYYEEEERQRGNFPDRFSGHQFPNYSSELNVNALLLGDSALYLCASSLPGQKLEQYFGPGTRLTVT.

The genes are TRBV4-1 and TRBJ2-5; 8 bases fit TRBD1. Germline loops: CDR1 MGHRA, CDR2 YSYEKL. The J segment lost 3 bases and the V segment lost 5 bases, leaving 14 bases of the junction unmatched. CDR3 length: 17 residues. Here the CDR3 reads CASSAGQWAGGEETQYF. DNA of the CDR3: TGCGCCAGCAGCGCAGGCCAGTGGGCAGGGGGCGAAGAGACCCAGTACTTC.

The chain recombines TRBV27 with TRBJ2-2; D possibly corresponds to TRBD1 (6 bases). Trimming shortened V by 6 bases and J by 5 bases, and 10 bases separated the two germline ends. The CDR3 is made up of 13 amino acids. From germline, CDR1 is MNHEY and CDR2 SMNVEV (reference sequence). Written as DNA, the CDR3 is TGTGCCAGCAGAACGCAGGGGACCGGGGAGCTGTTTTTT. Encoded protein: CASRTQGTGELFF.

This chain connects TRBV6-1 to TRBJ1-3; tentatively, D is TRBD1 (5 bases). The CDR3 spans 16 residues. CDR1 is MNHNS, CDR2 SASEGT, per germline. Trimming cost V 1 base and J 4 bases, with 14 bases left between them. The CDR3 sequence: CASSEGTPETGNTIYF. CDR3 sequence (DNA): TGTGCCAGCAGTGAAGGGACACCCGAAACGGGAAACACCATATATTTT.

This clone was detected many times. This chain joins TRBV4-1 and TRBJ2-5, with TRBD2 matching 9 bases. The CDR3 consists of 15 residues. Trimming at V came to 1 base and at J to 5 bases, leaving 5 bases not matched to a gene. Germline CDR1 and CDR2: MGHRA and YSYEKL. The CDR3 sequence is CASSQGGGAWETQYF. As DNA, the CDR3 is TGCGCCAGCAGCCAAGGCGGGGGGGCGTGGGAGACCCAGTACTTC.

The rearrangement links TRBV11-2 to TRBJ2-1; D not resolved. With 1 base removed from V and 4 bases from J, the gap between germline ends came to 8 bases. The germline V gene encodes CDR1 SGHAT and CDR2 FQNNGV. This CDR3 comprises 14 residues. CDR3 sequence (DNA): TGTGCCAGCAGCTTAGGTCGCCGGTACAATGAGCAGTTCTTC. Protein sequence: CASSLGRRYNEQFF.